This is a list of T cell receptor beta chains from one sample in a study of prognosis after radiotherapy for stage I lung cancer. A single record per CDR3 protein comes from TCRdb applying MiXCR to the multiplex PCR reads. The data contain 30,000 to 40,000 distinct CDR3 sequences, 30% to 35% of them singletons. This specimen was PBMCs, taken before or after stereotactic body radiation therapy (not recorded which). Source of these receptors: a donor at least 50 years old with non-small cell lung cancer. The CDR3 runs from the conserved cysteine through the conserved F or W. Fields, in order: clone size, CDR3 length, D gene, V gene, J gene, CDR3 DNA, CDR3 protein. D genes are given only for firm matches. Clone size is given for some rows only: seen once, a few or many times, or a class if the clone is expanded.

>medium-sized|15|TRBD1|TRBV5-1|TRBJ2-7
TGCGCCAGCAGCTTGGTGGACAGGGGCCCGTACGAGCAGTACTTC
CASSLVDRGPYEQYF
>many|16|NA|TRBV24-1|TRBJ2-2
TGTGCCACCAGTGACCCCACGGAGCGAAACACCGGGGAGCTGTTTTTT
CATSDPTERNTGELFF
>many|13|NA|TRBV30|TRBJ1-5
TGTGCCTGGAGTGTAGGTCGGGGGCAGCCCCAGCATTTT
CAWSVGRGQPQHF
>NA|12|NA|TRBV11-3|TRBJ2-2
TGTGCCAGCAGCTTTATGGCCGGGGAGCTGTTTTTT
CASSFMAGELFF
>NA|11|NA|TRBV20-1|TRBJ1-1
TGCAGTGCTAGAGGGGGAACCGAAGCTTTCTTT
CSARGGTEAFF
>many|11|NA|TRBV29-1|TRBJ1-1
TGCAGCGTCACGATGGGACCTGAAGCTTTCTTT
CSVTMGPEAFF
>many|15|TRBD1|TRBV28|TRBJ1-2
TGTGCCAGCAGGCGAACAGGGGGCGTCTTGAGTGGCTACACCTTC
CASRRTGGVLSGYTF
>NA|16|TRBD2|TRBV5-4|TRBJ2-7
TGTGCCAGCAGCTTGGCGACTAGCGGGGGGATCTACGAGCAGTACTTC
CASSLATSGGIYEQYF
>NA|14|TRBD2|TRBV7-3|TRBJ2-2
TGTGCCAGCAGCTCGGGAGGGCCCGCCGGGGAGCTGTTTTTT
CASSSGGPAGELFF
>many|14|TRBD1|TRBV18|TRBJ1-3
TGTGCCAGCTCACCCGAACAGGGGGCCCACACCATATATTTT
CASSPEQGAHTIYF
>few|15|NA|TRBV11-2|TRBJ2-2
TGTGCCAGCAGCATCCACAGGGAGTGGACCGGGGAGCTGTTTTTT
CASSIHREWTGELFF
>many|16|TRBD2|TRBV13|TRBJ2-1
TGTGCCAGCAGCTGGCTAGCGGGGGGGATCTACAATGAGCAGTTCTTC
CASSWLAGGIYNEQFF
>many|13|TRBD2|TRBV3-1|TRBJ2-2
TGTGCCAGCAGGGGCGGGGGCACCGGGGAGCTGTTTTTT
CASRGGGTGELFF
>many|16|NA|TRBV5-1|TRBJ1-4
TGCGCCAGCAGCTTGAGGGAGAGGGGCGAAGGTGAAAAACTGTTTTTT
CASSLRERGEGEKLFF
>NA|14|NA|TRBV7-9|TRBJ1-6
TGTGCCAGCATCGTAGTAGGCAGTAATTCACTCCTCCACTTT
CASIVVGSNSLLHF
>few|15|TRBD1|TRBV12-3/TRBV12-4|TRBJ1-1
TGTGCCAGCACCCGGCCGGGACAGGGAGACACTGAAGCTTTCTTT
CASTRPGQGDTEAFF